The entry below gives a single T cell receptor (beta chain) sequence along with its context. These data are taken from a study of T cell responses to AZD1222 COVID-19 vaccine. Some second doses came at about 4 weeks and others at about 12 weeks; these were pooled. CDR3 size: 18 residues. V was clipped by 5 bases and J by 0 bases; unmatched bases: 12. Looked up from germline, CDR1 is MDHEN and CDR2 is SYDVKM. The method was immunoSEQ multiplex PCR; TCRdb's version includes in-frame clones alone and lacks a portion of them. Altogether about 120,000 clones are present, more than 85% being singletons, with the ten largest covering less than 3.5%.

V and J are TRBV28 and TRBJ2-4; 8 nucleotides align to TRBD2. This TCR came from an adult who received the AZD1222 COVID-19 vaccine. The sequencing used peripheral blood, collected 28 days after the second AZD1222 dose. The CDR3 region has the DNA TGTGCCAGCAGTAACGGGGGGGCACCTTACTTAGCCAAAAACATTCAGTACTTC. Protein: CASSNGGAPYLAKNIQYF.